The 23 T cell receptor beta chains listed next were all sequenced from one sample in a study of CD8 T cells in Susac syndrome. An amount of RNA that ranged from roughly 0.5 to 1 ug was reverse transcribed with random hexamers. TCRdb independently ran MiXCR on the immunoSEQ multiplex PCR reads; one entry per CDR3 protein. The table shows 120,000 or so distinct CDR3 sequences, with around 94% occurring only once. Specimen: CD8+ T cells from PBMCs. The receptors shown here come from a human donor with Susac syndrome.

This chain links TRBV6-2 or TRBV6-3 with TRBJ2-3, with 8 bases identical to TRBD2. V lost 2 bases to trimming and J lost 4 bases; unmatched junction nucleotides: 8. This CDR3 is built from 16 residues. Germline V CDR1 and CDR2: MNHEY, SVGEGT. CDR3 region: CASSYAAGGGADTQYF. The CDR3 DNA reads TGTGCCAGCAGTTACGCCGCCGGGGGGGGCGCAGATACGCAGTATTTT.

The chain joins TRBV7-3 to TRBJ2-1; 13 positions agree with TRBD2. CDR1 SGHTA and CDR2 FQGTGA come from the germline V gene. V lost 3 bases and J lost 0; bases outside the gene matches: 5. The length of the CDR3 is 18 residues. The CDR3 sequence: CASSFETSGGSSYNEQFF. Written as DNA, the CDR3 is TGTGCCAGCAGCTTCGAGACTAGCGGGGGGAGCTCCTACAATGAGCAGTTCTTC.

The J gene is TRBJ1-2, the V gene TRBV30; D call uncertain. CDR1 and CDR2 (germline): GTSNPN, SVGIG (reference sequence). This CDR3 contains 11 residues. Trimming took off 8 bases at V and 2 bases at J, with 9 bases between the two ends. In nucleotides, the CDR3 is TGTGCCGAGGACGGGAACTATGGCTACACCTTC. It yields the protein CAEDGNYGYTF.

The chain is built from TRBV5-1 and TRBJ2-3, with a possible D match to TRBD2 (6 bases). This CDR3 is 14 amino acids long. V was shortened by 2 bases and J by 2 bases, with 9 bases between the two germline ends. CDR1 is SGHRS, CDR2 YFSETQ, per germline. The CDR3 reads CASSFGGVTDTQYF. In DNA form, the CDR3 reads TGCGCCAGCAGCTTCGGCGGGGTCACAGATACGCAGTATTTT. The variable domain in full, completed from reference TRBV5-1 and TRBJ2-3, reads KAGVTQTPRYLIKTRGQQVTLSCSPISGHRSVSWYQQTPGQGLQFLFEYFSETQRNKGNFPGRFSGRQFSNSRSEMNVSTLELGDSALYLCASSFGGVTDTQYFGPGTRLTVL.

J is TRBJ2-5 and V is TRBV7-9; 13 nucleotides line up with TRBD2. Germline V CDR1 and CDR2: SEHNR, FQNEAQ (reference sequence). The CDR3 contains 17 residues. Germline trimming cut 4 bases from V and 2 bases from J; bases unmatched to any gene: 7. The CDR3 DNA sequence: TGTGCCAGCAGCTCCGGGACTAGCGGGAAAAAACAAGAGACCCAGTACTTC. Protein product: CASSSGTSGKKQETQYF. Combining the CDR3 with reference TRBV7-9 and TRBJ2-5 gives the whole variable domain DTGVSQNPRHKITKRGQNVTFRCDPISEHNRLYWYRQTLGQGPEFLTYFQNEAQLEKSRLLSDRFSAERPKGSFSTLEIQRTEQGDSAMYLCASSSGTSGKKQETQYFGPGTRLLVL.

The chain recombines TRBV11-2 with TRBJ1-4; TRBD1 aligns across 11 bases. In germline, CDR1 is SGHAT, CDR2 FQNNGV. V trimming: 5 bases; J trimming: 3 bases; junction bases outside the gene matches: 8. This CDR3 spans 17 amino acids. CDR3 nucleotide sequence: TGTGCCAGCAGCCCGCGGACAGGGGGCGGCTCTAATGAAAAACTGTTTTTT. Translated, it gives CASSPRTGGGSNEKLFF.

V gene TRBV3-1 combines with J gene TRBJ2-7, with 10 positions matching TRBD1. Germline CDR1 and CDR2: LGHDT and YNNKEL (reference sequence). The CDR3 has 16 residues. Trimming cost V 4 bases and J 2 bases; bases outside gene matches: 8. CDR3 sequence: CASSPSSGQGTYEQYF. CDR3 sequence (DNA): TGTGCCAGCAGCCCCTCCTCGGGACAGGGGACCTACGAGCAGTACTTC.

This chain connects TRBV28 to TRBJ1-1, with 7 bases lining up with TRBD1. The CDR3 runs to 15 residues. Trimming cost V 5 bases and J 0 bases; bases outside gene matches: 6. CDR1 is MDHEN and CDR2 is SYDVKM in the germline V gene. The CDR3 loop is CASSLTTGVNTEAFF. The CDR3 DNA reads TGTGCCAGCAGTCTGACTACAGGGGTGAACACTGAAGCTTTCTTT.

V and J are TRBV3-1 and TRBJ2-5; 7 positions match TRBD1. This CDR3 has 16 residues. Unmatched junction bases numbered 5, after V lost 0 bases and J lost 1 base. Germline V gives CDR1 LGHDT, CDR2 YNNKEL (reference sequence). CDR3 sequence: CASSQEWAGGQETQYF. The CDR3 DNA sequence: TGTGCCAGCAGCCAAGAATGGGCAGGGGGCCAAGAGACCCAGTACTTC.

The chain recombines TRBV30 with TRBJ1-5; a weak D match, TRBD1 (6 bases). Germline V CDR1 and CDR2: GTSNPN, SVGIG (reference sequence). The V gene lost 1 base and the J gene lost 5 bases, with 9 bases spanning the gap. The CDR3 is 13 residues long. Here the CDR3 DNA reads TGTGCCTGGAGTGAACAGGGTGATCAGCCCCAGCATTTT. Translating gives CAWSEQGDQPQHF.

The CDR3 DNA follows: TGTGCCAGCAGCTTAGTTCTTAGCGGGGGGGCACACGAGCAGTTCTTC. Translating it yields CASSLVLSGGAHEQFF. The chain is built from TRBV7-9 and TRBJ2-1; 11 bases agree with TRBD2. Unmatched junction bases numbered 9, after V lost 1 base and J lost 10 bases. CDR1 and CDR2 (germline): SEHNR, FQNEAQ (reference sequence). The CDR3 covers 16 residues.

V gene TRBV6-5 combines with J gene TRBJ1-4, with no clear D. From germline, CDR1 is MNHEY and CDR2 SVGAGI. Trimming removed 4 bases at V and 5 bases at J, with 5 bases between. The CDR3 totals 12 residues. The CDR3: CASSSQNEKLFF. Written as DNA, the CDR3 is TGTGCCAGCAGTTCCCAGAATGAAAAACTGTTTTTT.

V and J are TRBV12-3 or TRBV12-4 and TRBJ2-2; 14 bases are a match to TRBD2. The trim removed 4 bases at V and 4 bases at J, leaving 11 bases unmatched. This CDR3 region has 19 residues. DNA for the CDR3: TGTGCCAGCAGTTCTAGTACCCGGACTAGCGGGGGGCCCACCGGGGAGCTGTTTTTT. The encoded protein is CASSSSTRTSGGPTGELFF.

The count of this clonotype is one. This chain joins TRBV7-9 and TRBJ2-7, with 7 bases lining up with TRBD1. The CDR3 length is 14 residues. J gave up 7 bases and V 5 bases, and 11 bases lay outside the gene matches. The V gene's germline CDR1 is SEHNR and CDR2 FQNEAQ (reference sequence). The CDR3 spells CASSRRQGEWEQYF. The CDR3 DNA follows: TGTGCCAGCAGCCGACGACAGGGTGAGTGGGAGCAGTACTTC.

The CDR3 reads CASSQDGGGYEQYF. The DNA for the CDR3 is TGTGCCAGCAGCCAAGATGGAGGGGGTTACGAGCAGTACTTC. The chain has TRBV3-1 and TRBJ2-7; perhaps D is TRBD1 or TRBD2 (6 bases each). The V end was cut by 0 bases, the J end by 4 bases, with 10 bases between. Germline CDR1 is LGHDT and CDR2 is YNNKEL (reference sequence). The CDR3 is 14 amino acids.

The chain is built from TRBV7-9 and TRBJ2-2; TRBD2 aligns across 8 bases. J was trimmed by 4 bases and V by 3 bases; bases with no gene match: 4. Germline values: CDR1 SEHNR, CDR2 FQNEAQ (reference sequence). The CDR3 totals 15 residues. The CDR3 DNA is TGTGCCAGCAGCTTTCCGGGGGGGTCCACCGGGGAGCTGTTTTTT. Translated, it gives CASSFPGGSTGELFF. Looking up the rest from reference TRBV7-9 and TRBJ2-2 gives the full variable domain: DTGVSQNPRHKITKRGQNVTFRCDPISEHNRLYWYRQTLGQGPEFLTYFQNEAQLEKSRLLSDRFSAERPKGSFSTLEIQRTEQGDSAMYLCASSFPGGSTGELFFGEGSRLTVL.

The chain uses TRBV2 and TRBJ1-2; TRBD1 matches at 11 bases. J gave up 4 bases and V 0 bases, and 7 bases lay outside the gene matches. The germline V gene has CDR1 SNHLY and CDR2 FYNNEI. This CDR3 comprises 17 residues. CDR3 in amino acids: CASSEASGQGASYGYTF. The CDR3 DNA reads as TGTGCCAGCAGTGAAGCTTCAGGACAGGGGGCAAGCTATGGCTACACCTTC.

The V gene is TRBV20-1, the J gene TRBJ2-7; TRBD1 matches 12 bases. Germline CDR1 reads DFQATT; CDR2 reads SNEGSKA (reference sequence). V dropped 5 bases and J dropped 6; count of bases not matched to a gene: 5. The CDR3 covers 13 residues. The CDR3 is CSAWDRGQVEQYF. The CDR3 coding sequence is TGCAGTGCTTGGGACAGGGGGCAGGTCGAGCAGTACTTC.

V gene TRBV15 combines with J gene TRBJ2-6; 7 nucleotides line up with TRBD1. The germline V gene encodes CDR1 LNHNV and CDR2 YYDKDF (reference sequence). This CDR3 region has 16 residues. Germline trimming cut 3 bases from V and 4 bases from J; bases unmatched to any gene: 6. The CDR3 spells CATSRTGKDGANVLTF. The CDR3 DNA sequence: TGTGCCACCAGCAGGACAGGGAAGGACGGGGCCAACGTCCTGACTTTC.

This rearrangement joins TRBV27 to TRBJ2-7; TRBD1 matches 10 bases. Trimming cost V 8 bases and J 5 bases; bases outside gene matches: 18. Germline-derived CDR1 and CDR2 are MNHEY and SMNVEV (reference sequence). The CDR3 is 17 amino acids. The CDR3 DNA reads as TGTGCCAGCCGCCCGGAGGGGACAGGGGTAATTTTCCACGAGCAGTACTTC. Translated, it gives CASRPEGTGVIFHEQYF.

The V gene is TRBV7-9, the J gene TRBJ2-5; D is unresolved. V lost 7 bases, J lost 5 bases, and 8 bases lay in between. CDR3 length equals 11 residues. The germline gives CDR1 SEHNR, CDR2 FQNEAQ (reference sequence). The CDR3 is CASNLGETQYF. The CDR3 DNA sequence: TGTGCCAGCAACCTAGGGGAGACCCAGTACTTC.

V usage is TRBV30 and J usage is TRBJ2-7; the match to TRBD1 covers 7 bases. CDR1 is GTSNPN and CDR2 is SVGIG in the germline V gene (reference sequence). The V segment lost 2 bases and the J segment 6 bases; nucleotides outside the gene matches: 7. The CDR3 is made up of 13 amino acids. The CDR3 region is CAWSLLDRSEQYF. The DNA of the CDR3 is TGTGCCTGGAGTCTGTTGGACAGGAGCGAGCAGTACTTC.

This chain links TRBV4-1 with TRBJ1-3; D gene ambiguous. The CDR3 loop spans 16 amino acids. Germline CDR1 and CDR2: MGHRA and YSYEKL. Deletions cut 4 bases from V and 0 bases from J, with 13 bases between. The CDR3 bases are TGCGCCAGCAGCCTGATGACATTGGTCTCTGGAAACACCATATATTTT. Its protein is CASSLMTLVSGNTIYF.